The 10 T cell receptor beta chains below all came from one sample that was sequenced in a study of a mutant IDH1 vaccine in newly diagnosed glioma. As to time point: baseline, week 1 (first vaccination visit). Sample treatment: pre-vaccination baseline after standard-of-care therapy. Profiling relied on immunoSEQ multiplex PCR, and the TCRdb table lists in-frame clones only, not all of them. The data hold fewer than 85,000 clones, with 65% to 90% observed a single time. This specimen consisted of PBMCs, obtained from a glioma patient treated with radiotherapy, temozolomide or both. The receptors come from a man aged 25-45 years with glioma.

The chain has TRBV6-5 and TRBJ2-5, with D possibly being TRBD2 (6 bases). This CDR3 is built from 13 residues. V shed 7 bases and J shed 0 bases, with 9 bases lying between them. Germline values: CDR1 MNHEY, CDR2 SVGAGI. The CDR3 region is CASTRDYQETQYF. The CDR3 DNA reads as TGTGCCAGCACCCGGGACTACCAAGAGACCCAGTACTTC.

The V and J genes are TRBV7-9 and TRBJ1-1; 8 bases are a match to TRBD1. The CDR3 loop spans 13 amino acids. Germline CDR1 reads SEHNR; CDR2 reads FQNEAQ (reference sequence). V gave up 5 bases and J gave up 11 bases; unmatched junction bases: 10. Here the CDR3 reads CASSRDRPSGAFF. The CDR3 DNA sequence: TGTGCCAGCAGCCGGGACAGGCCCTCAGGGGCTTTCTTT.

The rearrangement uses TRBV5-7 and TRBJ2-1; D possibly corresponds to TRBD1 (6 bases). TRBV5-7 is an open reading frame whose function is uncertain. This CDR3 spans 17 amino acids. V lost 4 bases, J lost 6 bases, and 23 bases lay in between. CDR3 sequence (DNA): TGTGCCAGCAGCCCGGATCTAGAGGGGGTAGGGCGCAATGAGCAGTTCTTC. Translating it yields CASSPDLEGVGRNEQFF.

This chain links TRBV28 with TRBJ1-1, with D possibly being TRBD1 (6 bases). Germline CDR1 is MDHEN and CDR2 is SYDVKM. This CDR3 spans 18 amino acids. Trimming pared 4 bases from V and 3 bases from J, leaving 24 bases between. CDR3 protein: CASSSIQGTGARDTEAFF. The CDR3 region has the DNA TGTGCCAGCAGTTCCATACAGGGTACGGGGGCCAGGGACACTGAAGCTTTCTTT.

The CDR3 region is CASSSFGIDYEQYF. In DNA, the CDR3 is TGTGCCAGCAGCTCTTTCGGAATTGACTACGAGCAGTACTTC. The chain is built from TRBV11-2 and TRBJ2-7; no clear D. Looked up from germline, CDR1 is SGHAT and CDR2 is FQNNGV. The CDR3 loop spans 14 amino acids. Trimming pared 4 bases from V and 3 bases from J, leaving 13 bases between. Filled out from reference TRBV11-2 and TRBJ2-7, the complete variable domain reads EAGVAQSPRYKIIEKRQSVAFWCNPISGHATLYWYQQILGQGPKLLIQFQNNGVVDDSQLPKDRFSAERLKGVDSTLKIQPAKLEDSAVYLCASSSFGIDYEQYFGPGTRLTVT.

The chain recombines TRBV18 with TRBJ1-5; TRBD1 agrees at 9 bases. The CDR3 runs 18 residues. V shed 1 base and J 3 bases; nucleotides not matched to a gene: 10. Germline V gene lookup returns CDR1 KGHSH and CDR2 LQKENI. The CDR3 region is CASSPRVVGTGINQPQHF. DNA for the CDR3: TGTGCCAGCTCACCACGTGTGGTCGGGACAGGGATCAATCAGCCCCAGCATTTT.

The CDR3 DNA reads as TGTGCCAGCTCACACGACAGGGTCCTCAGGTCTGGGGCCAACGTCCTGACTTTC. Translated: CASSHDRVLRSGANVLTF. This chain links TRBV18 with TRBJ2-6, with TRBD1 identical over 7 bases. Germline V CDR1 and CDR2: KGHSH, LQKENI. Trimming at V came to 4 bases and at J to 1 base, leaving 10 bases not matched to a gene. There are 18 residues in the CDR3.

The rearrangement joins TRBV6-6 to TRBJ1-2; TRBD1 matches at 12 bases. The ends lost 2 bases at V and 6 bases at J; junction bases unmatched: 7. The CDR3 runs 16 residues. Germline V gene lookup returns CDR1 MNHNY and CDR2 SVGAGI (reference sequence). CDR3 in amino acids: CASSYPKGQGADGYTF. CDR3 DNA sequence: TGTGCCAGCAGTTACCCGAAGGGACAGGGGGCGGATGGCTACACCTTC.

This clone was observed a single time. The J gene is TRBJ1-2, the V gene TRBV10-1; TRBD1 might be the D (5 bases). V was trimmed by 2 bases and J by 4 bases, leaving 14 bases between them. This CDR3 comprises 15 residues. Looked up from germline, CDR1 is WNHNN and CDR2 is SYGVQD (reference sequence). CDR3 nucleotide sequence: TGCGCCAGCAGTGAGAAAACAGGAGGGACCTATGGCTACACCTTC. Its protein product is CASSEKTGGTYGYTF.

V usage is TRBV18 and J usage is TRBJ1-5; D remains ambiguous. V was trimmed by 1 base and J by 1 base, leaving 5 bases between them. Germline CDR1 is KGHSH and CDR2 is LQKENI. The CDR3 extends over 14 amino acids. The CDR3 is CASSPLGSNQPQHF. The CDR3 DNA sequence: TGTGCCAGCTCACCACTAGGGAGCAATCAGCCCCAGCATTTT.